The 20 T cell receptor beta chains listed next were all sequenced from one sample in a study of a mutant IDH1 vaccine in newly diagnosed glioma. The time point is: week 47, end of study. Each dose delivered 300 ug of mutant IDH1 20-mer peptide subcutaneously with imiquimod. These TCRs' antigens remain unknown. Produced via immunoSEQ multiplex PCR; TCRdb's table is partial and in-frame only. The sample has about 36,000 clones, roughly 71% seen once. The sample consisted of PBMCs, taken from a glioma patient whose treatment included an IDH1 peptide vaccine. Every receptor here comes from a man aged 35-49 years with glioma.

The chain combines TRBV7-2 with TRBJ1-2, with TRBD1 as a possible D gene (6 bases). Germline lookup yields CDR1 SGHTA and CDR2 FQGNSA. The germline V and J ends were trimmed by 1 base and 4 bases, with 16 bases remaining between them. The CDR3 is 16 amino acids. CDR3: CASSLVAGAAAYGYTF. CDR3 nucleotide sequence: TGTGCCAGCAGCTTAGTGGCAGGGGCCGCAGCCTATGGCTACACCTTC.

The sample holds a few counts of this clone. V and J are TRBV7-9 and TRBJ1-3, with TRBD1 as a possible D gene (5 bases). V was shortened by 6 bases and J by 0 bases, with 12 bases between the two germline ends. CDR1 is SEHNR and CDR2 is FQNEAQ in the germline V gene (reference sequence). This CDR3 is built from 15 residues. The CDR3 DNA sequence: TGTGCCAGCAGTCGTACGACAGTCTCTGGAAACACCATATATTTT. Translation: CASSRTTVSGNTIYF.

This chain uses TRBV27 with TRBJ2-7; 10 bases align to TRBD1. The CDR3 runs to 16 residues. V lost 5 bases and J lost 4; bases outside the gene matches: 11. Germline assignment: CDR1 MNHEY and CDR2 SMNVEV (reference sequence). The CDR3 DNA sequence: TGTGCCAGCAGTCCCTCGACAGGGGGCCGAATTTACGAGCAGTACTTC. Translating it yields CASSPSTGGRIYEQYF.

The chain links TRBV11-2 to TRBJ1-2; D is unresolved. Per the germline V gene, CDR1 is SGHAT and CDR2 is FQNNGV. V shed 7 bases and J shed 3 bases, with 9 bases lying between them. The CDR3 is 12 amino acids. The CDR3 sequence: CASTPPDYGYTF. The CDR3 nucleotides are TGTGCCAGCACCCCCCCCGACTATGGCTACACCTTC.

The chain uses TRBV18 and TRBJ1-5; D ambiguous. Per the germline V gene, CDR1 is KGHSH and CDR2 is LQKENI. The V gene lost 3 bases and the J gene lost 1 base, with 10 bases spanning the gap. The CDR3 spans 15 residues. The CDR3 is CASSPTQGSNQPQHF. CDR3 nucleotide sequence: TGTGCCAGCTCACCGACACAAGGGAGCAATCAGCCCCAGCATTTT.

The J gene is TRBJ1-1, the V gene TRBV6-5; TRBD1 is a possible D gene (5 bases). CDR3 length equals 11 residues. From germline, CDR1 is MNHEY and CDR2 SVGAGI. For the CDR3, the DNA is TGTGCAGTCGAGGGGAGTACTGAAGCTTTCTTT. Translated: CAVEGSTEAFF.

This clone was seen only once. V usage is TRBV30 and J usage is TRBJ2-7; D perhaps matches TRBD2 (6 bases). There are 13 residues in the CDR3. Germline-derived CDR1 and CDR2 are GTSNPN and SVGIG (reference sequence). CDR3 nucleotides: TGTGTCTGGAGTGTACGGACGGGAGCCGAGCAGTACGTC. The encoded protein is CVWSVRTGAEQYV.

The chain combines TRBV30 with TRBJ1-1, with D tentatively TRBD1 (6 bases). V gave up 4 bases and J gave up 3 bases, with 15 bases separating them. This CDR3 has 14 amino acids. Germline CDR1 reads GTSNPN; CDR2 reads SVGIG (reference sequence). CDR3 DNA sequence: TGTGCCTGGACCCCGGACAGATGGGACACTGAAGCTTTCTTT. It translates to CAWTPDRWDTEAFF. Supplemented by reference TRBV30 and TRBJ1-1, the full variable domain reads SQTIHQWPATLVQPVGSPLSLECTVEGTSNPNLYWYRQAAGRGLQLLFYSVGIGQISSEVPQNLSASRPQDRQFILSSKKLLLSDSGFYLCAWTPDRWDTEAFFGQGTRLTVV.

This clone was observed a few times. DNA for the CDR3: TGTGCCAGCAGTCTGGACTTCAGCGCCGAGAATGAGCAGTTCTTC. Translating it yields CASSLDFSAENEQFF. The chain carries TRBV6-5 and TRBJ2-1; possible D gene TRBD2, 5 bases. Germline V gene lookup returns CDR1 MNHEY and CDR2 SVGAGI. The germline V and J ends were trimmed by 5 bases and 7 bases, with 18 bases remaining between them. The CDR3 totals 15 residues.

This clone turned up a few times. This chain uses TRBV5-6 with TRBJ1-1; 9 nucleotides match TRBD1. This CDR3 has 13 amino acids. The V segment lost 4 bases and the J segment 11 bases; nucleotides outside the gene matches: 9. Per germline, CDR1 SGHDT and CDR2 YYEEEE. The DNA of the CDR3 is TGTGCCAGCAGCAAGGACAGGGGTTCGTCGGCTTTCTTT. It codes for CASSKDRGSSAFF.

CDR3 in amino acids: CASSFQEGPDTQYF. CDR3 coding DNA: TGTGCCAGCAGTTTCCAAGAGGGCCCAGATACGCAGTATTTT. The rearrangement joins TRBV27 to TRBJ2-3; TRBD2 might be the D (5 bases). CDR1 is MNHEY and CDR2 is SMNVEV in the germline V gene (reference sequence). The V end was cut by 3 bases, the J end by 4 bases, with 11 bases between. CDR3 size: 14 residues.

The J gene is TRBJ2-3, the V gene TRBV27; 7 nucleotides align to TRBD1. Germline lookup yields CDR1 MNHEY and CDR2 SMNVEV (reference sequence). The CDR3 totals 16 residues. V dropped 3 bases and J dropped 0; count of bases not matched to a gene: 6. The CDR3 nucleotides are TGTGCCAGCAGTTTCTTTGACAGGGCGAGCACAGATACGCAGTATTTT. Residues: CASSFFDRASTDTQYF.

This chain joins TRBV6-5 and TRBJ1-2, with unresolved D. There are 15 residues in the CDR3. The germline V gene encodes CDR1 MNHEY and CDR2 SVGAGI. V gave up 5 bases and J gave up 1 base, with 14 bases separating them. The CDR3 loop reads CASSTLFDRNYGYTF. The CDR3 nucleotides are TGTGCCAGCAGTACCCTGTTCGACCGTAACTATGGCTACACCTTC.

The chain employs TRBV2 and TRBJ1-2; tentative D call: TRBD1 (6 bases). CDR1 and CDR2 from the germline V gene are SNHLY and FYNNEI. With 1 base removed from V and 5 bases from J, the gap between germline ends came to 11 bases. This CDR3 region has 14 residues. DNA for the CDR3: TGTGCCAGCAGTGAAGGGGGACACTCTTATGGCTACACCTTC. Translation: CASSEGGHSYGYTF. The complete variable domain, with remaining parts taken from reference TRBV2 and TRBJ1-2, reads EPEVTQTPSHQVTQMGQEVILRCVPISNHLYFYWYRQILGQKVEFLVSFYNNEISEKSEIFDDQFSVERPDGSNFTLKIRSTKLEDSAMYFCASSEGGHSYGYTFGSGTRLTVV.

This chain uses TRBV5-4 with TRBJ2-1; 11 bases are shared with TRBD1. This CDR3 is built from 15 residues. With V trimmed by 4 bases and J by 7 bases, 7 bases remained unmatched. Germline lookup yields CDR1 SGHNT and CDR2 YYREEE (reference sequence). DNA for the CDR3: TGTGCCAGCAGCCTCGGACAGGGGGCGAGAAATGAGCAGTTCTTC. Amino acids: CASSLGQGARNEQFF.

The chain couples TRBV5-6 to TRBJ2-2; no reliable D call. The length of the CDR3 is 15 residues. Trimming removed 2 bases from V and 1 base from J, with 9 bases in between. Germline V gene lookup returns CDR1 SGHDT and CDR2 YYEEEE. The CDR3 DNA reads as TGTGCCAGCAGCTTAGTTGTCCAGAACACCGGGGAGCTGTTTTTT. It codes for CASSLVVQNTGELFF.

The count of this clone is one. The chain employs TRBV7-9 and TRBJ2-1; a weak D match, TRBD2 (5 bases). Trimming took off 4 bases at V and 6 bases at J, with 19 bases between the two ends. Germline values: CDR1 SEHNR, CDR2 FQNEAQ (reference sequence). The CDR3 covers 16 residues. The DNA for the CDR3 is TGTGCCAGCAGCTCCACCGGCCTTCCCGCGGGCAATGAGCAGTTCTTC. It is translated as CASSSTGLPAGNEQFF.

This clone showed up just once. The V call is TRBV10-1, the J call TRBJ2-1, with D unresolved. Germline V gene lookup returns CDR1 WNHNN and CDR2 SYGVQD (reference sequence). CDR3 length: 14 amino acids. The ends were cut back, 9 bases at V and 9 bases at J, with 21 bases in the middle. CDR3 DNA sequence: TGCGCCAGTGCTTCTAGACCCGATGGGTCTGAGCAGTTCTTC. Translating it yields CASASRPDGSEQFF.

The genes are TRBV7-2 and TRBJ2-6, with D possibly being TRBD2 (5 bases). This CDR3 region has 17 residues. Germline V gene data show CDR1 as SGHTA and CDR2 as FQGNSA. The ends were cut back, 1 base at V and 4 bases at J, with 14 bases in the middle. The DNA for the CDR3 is TGTGCCAGCAGCTTAGGAGGTCCGGGATCAGGGGCCAACGTCCTGACTTTC. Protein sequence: CASSLGGPGSGANVLTF.

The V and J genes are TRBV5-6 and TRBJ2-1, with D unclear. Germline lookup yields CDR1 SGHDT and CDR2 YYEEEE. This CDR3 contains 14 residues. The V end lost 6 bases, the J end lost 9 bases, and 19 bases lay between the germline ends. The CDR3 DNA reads TGTGCCAGCACCATCACGGGCCACGACGGTGAGCAGTTCTTC. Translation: CASTITGHDGEQFF.